The text below deals with one T cell receptor (beta chain). The PCR had 60 Vbeta and 13 Jbeta primers. TCRdb keeps only in-frame clones here, not all; method: immunoSEQ multiplex PCR. Of around 150,000 clones listed, 75% to 85% are singletons. Per germline, CDR1 MNHNS and CDR2 SASEGT. The ends lost 6 bases at V and 3 bases at J; junction bases unmatched: 5. This CDR3 is 14 amino acids long. The data stem from a study of cytomegalovirus exposure and HLA in healthy donors. The sequence was obtained from a woman in her forties or fifties in good health and CMV-seronegative. Material for sequencing was PBMCs. This chain connects TRBV6-1 to TRBJ1-2; 9 bases map to TRBD1. The CDR3 loop reads CASSVRTGDYGYTF. Written as DNA, the CDR3 is TGTGCCAGCAGCGTTAGGACAGGGGACTATGGCTACACCTTC.